Each of the 13 T cell receptor beta chains below was sequenced from the same sample in a study of blood T cell repertoires in COVID-19. Clones were sequenced by immunoSEQ multiplex PCR, and TCRdb holds only the in-frame ones, with some missing. The table lists a few hundred thousand clones, approximately 90% of them singletons, with around 9.6% in the top ten. Sequenced input: peripheral blood. The receptors were sampled from a woman in her 50s with COVID-19, enrolled during active disease.

This sequence joins TRBV6-1 and TRBJ2-7; unclear D gene. Germline V gives CDR1 MNHNS, CDR2 SASEGT. V was pared by 1 base and J by 0 bases, with 10 bases between. The CDR3 consists of 15 residues. The DNA for the CDR3 is TGTGCCAGCAGTGAAGGGCGGCAGCCCTCCTACGAGCAGTACTTC. Translation: CASSEGRQPSYEQYF.

This clone was seen once. The rearrangement uses TRBV2 and TRBJ2-7; 7 bases fit TRBD1. From germline, CDR1 is SNHLY and CDR2 FYNNEI. Trimming cost V 6 bases and J 6 bases; bases outside gene matches: 5. The CDR3 contains 12 residues. CDR3 nucleotide sequence: TGTGCCAGCAGGGAGACAGGGCGCGAGCAGTACGTC. It yields the protein CASRETGREQYV.

This chain uses TRBV30 with TRBJ2-3; 8 bases fit TRBD2. Unmatched junction bases numbered 4, after V lost 2 bases and J lost 3 bases. The length of the CDR3 is 14 residues. Per the germline V gene, CDR1 is GTSNPN and CDR2 is SVGIG (reference sequence). Here the CDR3 DNA reads TGTGCCTGGAGTCCGGGGGGGCGGACAGATACGCAGTATTTT. This codes for CAWSPGGRTDTQYF.

This clone was seen a single time. The sample holds other DNA sequences that translate to the same CDR3. The J gene is TRBJ1-2, the V gene TRBV29-1; 7 nucleotides agree with TRBD1. V dropped 7 bases and J dropped 2; count of bases not matched to a gene: 4. CDR1 SQVTM and CDR2 ANQGSEA come from the germline V gene. The CDR3 is 12 residues long. The CDR3 sequence: CSGETGNYGYTF. The DNA of the CDR3 is TGCAGCGGGGAGACAGGGAACTATGGCTACACCTTC.

This clone appeared a single time. The chain uses TRBV5-6 and TRBJ1-6; no reliable D call. With 3 bases removed from V and 0 bases from J, the gap between germline ends came to 19 bases. Germline loops: CDR1 SGHDT, CDR2 YYEEEE. The CDR3 covers 19 residues. As DNA, the CDR3 is TGTGCCAGCAGCTCTTTAAGGATCTCTGGGAGCTCCTATAATTCACCCCTCCACTTT. This translates into CASSSLRISGSSYNSPLHF.

The CDR3 here is CASKQGNYGYTF. The CDR3 region has the DNA TGTGCCAGCAAACAGGGTAACTATGGCTACACCTTC. The chain employs TRBV9 and TRBJ1-2, with D possibly matching TRBD1 (6 bases). Germline V gene lookup returns CDR1 SGDLS and CDR2 YYNGEE. Trimming left V 6 bases short and J 1 base short, with 7 bases between. The CDR3 runs 12 residues.

V is TRBV5-1 and J is TRBJ1-6; D not certain. The CDR3 length is 15 residues. V lost 0 bases to trimming and J lost 2 bases, with 6 bases between them. Per germline, CDR1 SGHRS and CDR2 YFSETQ. The CDR3 sequence is CASSLAGTYNSPLHF. In nucleotides, the CDR3 is TGCGCCAGCAGCTTGGCCGGGACCTATAATTCACCCCTCCACTTT.

The chain couples TRBV11-3 to TRBJ2-5; a weak D match, TRBD2 (5 bases). The CDR3 has 13 residues. V was trimmed by 5 bases and J by 5 bases, leaving 12 bases between them. Germline lookup yields CDR1 SGHNT and CDR2 YENEEA. The CDR3 sequence: CASSPGDKETQYF. DNA for the CDR3: TGTGCCAGCAGCCCCGGGGATAAGGAGACCCAGTACTTC.

Of note for this clone: The same CDR3 arises from other DNA sequences in this sample as well. The CDR3 DNA follows: TGTGCCACCAGCAGAGATCCGGGGGACACGCAGTATTTT. It yields the protein CATSRDPGDTQYF. V is TRBV15 and J is TRBJ2-3, with D perhaps TRBD2 (6 bases). This CDR3 comprises 13 residues. The ends were cut back, 0 bases at V and 9 bases at J, with 10 bases in the middle. Germline lookup yields CDR1 LNHNV and CDR2 YYDKDF (reference sequence).

On this clone: Other nucleotide sequences from this sample produce the same CDR3. V usage is TRBV19 and J usage is TRBJ2-6; a possible D gene is TRBD2 (6 bases). The CDR3 consists of 16 residues. The V gene's germline CDR1 is LNHDA and CDR2 SQIVND (reference sequence). Trimming removed 5 bases from V and 0 bases from J, with 11 bases in between. This CDR3 is CASSRDSSSGANVLTF. The CDR3, as DNA: TGTGCCAGTAGTCGGGACTCTTCCTCTGGGGCCAACGTCCTGACTTTC.

The chain joins TRBV6-9 to TRBJ1-1; no clear D. Between the trimmed V and J ends, which lost 5 bases and 1 base, there was a span of 8 bases. The CDR3 loop spans 13 amino acids. Germline lookup yields CDR1 MNHGY and CDR2 SVAAGI. CDR3 region: CASSMTKNTEAFF. As DNA, the CDR3 is TGTGCCAGCAGTATGACAAAGAACACTGAAGCTTTCTTT.

The CDR3 loop is CASMPGQPNTEAFF. CDR3 nucleotides: TGTGCCAGCATGCCGGGACAGCCTAACACTGAAGCTTTCTTT. The V call is TRBV6-5, the J call TRBJ1-1, with 7 nucleotides matching TRBD1. Germline assignment: CDR1 MNHEY and CDR2 SVGAGI. CDR3 length equals 14 residues. Germline trimming cut 7 bases from V and 2 bases from J; bases unmatched to any gene: 7.

This clone was seen a single time. The gene calls are TRBV24-1 and TRBJ2-4, with unresolved D. CDR3 length: 14 amino acids. CDR1 and CDR2 from the germline V gene are KGHDR and SFDVKD. V lost 5 bases and J 3 bases, leaving 10 bases between the germline ends. The CDR3 here is CATSGSADKNIQYF. The CDR3 nucleotides read TGTGCCACCAGTGGGTCCGCAGACAAAAACATTCAGTACTTC.